What follows are 15 T cell receptor beta chains derived from one specimen sequenced in a study of T cells in women clearing cervical HPV infection. Produced via immunoSEQ multiplex PCR; TCRdb's table is partial and in-frame only. The sample totals 45,000 to 55,000 clones; its top ten clones hold around 1.5%. Material: blood buffy coat. The receptors shown here come from a woman between 18 and 75 years old with a cervical HPV16 infection that either progressed to CIN3+ or cleared (not recorded which).

Concerning this clone itself: Sequencing ends 3 residues short of the CDR3 end; the germline J gene provides the rest. The genes are TRBV19 and TRBJ2-7, with TRBD2 identical over 10 bases. The junction had 10 bases not matched to a gene; V was cut back by 3 bases and J by 2 bases. Germline V lookup: CDR1 LNHDA, CDR2 SQIVND (reference sequence). The CDR3 spans 17 residues. The sequenced part of the CDR3 DNA is TGTGCCAGTAGTATTGGGCTAGCGGGAGATCGGACCTACGAG. As protein: CASSIGLAGDRTYE. The entire CDR3 protein reads CASSIGLAGDRTYEQYF.

Note on this clone: The read falls 3 residues short of the CDR3 end, and the missing part is taken from the germline J gene. The chain employs TRBV20-1 and TRBJ2-7; D tentatively fits TRBD1 or TRBD2 (5 bases each). This CDR3 contains 16 residues. CDR1 and CDR2 (germline): DFQATT, SNEGSKA (reference sequence). V was shortened by 1 base and J by 0 bases, with 16 bases between the two germline ends. The part of the CDR3 DNA that was read is TGCAGTGCTAGAGTTCCAGGGTCTGGGAGCTCCTACGAG. It yields the protein CSARVPGSGSSYE. The entire CDR3 protein reads CSARVPGSGSSYEQYF.

Note on this clone: Read sequence stops 3 residues before the CDR3 end, and the germline J gene provides the missing end. The chain is built from TRBV5-4 and TRBJ2-1; tentative D call: TRBD1 (6 bases). The CDR3 is 13 residues long. V gave up 5 bases and J gave up 4 bases, with 10 bases separating them. Germline V gene sequence: CDR1 SGHNT, CDR2 YYREEE (reference sequence). Incomplete CDR3 DNA: TGTGCCAGCAGGATACAGGGTTACAATGAG. This sequence encodes CASRIQGYNE. From start to end, the CDR3 is CASRIQGYNEQFF.

As to this clone: The DNA ends 3 residues before the CDR3 does, and the rest of the CDR3 is filled in from the germline J gene. This chain joins TRBV7-8 and TRBJ1-5; 7 bases fit TRBD1. Germline CDR1 and CDR2: SGHVS and FQNEAQ. Trimming cost V 9 bases and J 4 bases; bases outside gene matches: 15. The CDR3 is 16 residues long. The CDR3 DNA, read in part, is TGTGCCAGTGGCACACCATTGACAGGGATGAATCAGCCC. It encodes CASGTPLTGMNQP. The full CDR3 is CASGTPLTGMNQPQHF.

On this clone: The read halts 3 residues ahead of the CDR3 end, with the missing end drawn from the germline J gene. The chain uses TRBV20-1 and TRBJ2-3, with TRBD2 matching over 10 bases. The CDR3 length is 15 residues. J was trimmed by 4 bases and V by 1 base; bases with no gene match: 5. CDR1 DFQATT and CDR2 SNEGSKA come from the germline V gene (reference sequence). CDR3 in amino acids: CSARVLAGVSDTQYF. The CDR3 DNA, read in part, is TGCAGTGCTAGAGTCCTAGCGGGGGTTTCAGATACG.

In regard to this clone: Read coverage stops 3 residues before the CDR3 terminus; the germline J gene supplies the remainder. V usage is TRBV18 and J usage is TRBJ1-1, with TRBD1 identical over 7 bases. Looked up from germline, CDR1 is KGHSH and CDR2 is LQKENI. This CDR3 has 16 residues. The covered CDR3 bases are TGTGCCAGCTCACAAACACCGGGACAGACAACCTACGAG. It encodes CASSQTPGQTTYE. The CDR3 in full is CASSQTPGQTTYEAFF.

Note on this clone: The read falls 3 residues short of the CDR3 end, and the missing part is taken from the germline J gene. The chain joins TRBV20-1 to TRBJ2-5; 10 bases are a match to TRBD2. V trimming: 0 bases; J trimming: 7 bases; junction bases outside the gene matches: 5. Germline V gene data show CDR1 as DFQATT and CDR2 as SNEGSKA (reference sequence). The CDR3 sequence is 14 residues long. CDR3 region: CSARDTPSGRTQYF. CDR3 bases read: TGCAGTGCTAGAGATACGCCTAGCGGGAGGACC.

On this clone: The observed sequence ends 3 residues before the CDR3 terminus, with the missing tail filled in from the germline J gene. This chain links TRBV30 with TRBJ1-2; possibly TRBD1 for D (5 bases). Looked up from germline, CDR1 is GTSNPN and CDR2 is SVGIG (reference sequence). This CDR3 comprises 16 residues. V was clipped by 0 bases and J by 2 bases, with 16 bases between them. The covered CDR3 bases are TGTGCCTGGAGTGTACCCGGTGACAGTTCCAACTATGGC. Translating gives CAWSVPGDSSNYG. The whole CDR3 protein reads CAWSVPGDSSNYGYTF. Combining the CDR3 with reference TRBV30 and TRBJ1-2 gives the whole variable domain SQTIHQWPATLVQPVGSPLSLECTVEGTSNPNLYWYRQAAGRGLQLLFYSVGIGQISSEVPQNLSASRPQDRQFILSSKKLLLSDSGFYLCAWSVPGDSSNYGYTFGSGTRLTVV.

In the case of this clone: From the germline J gene comes the end of the CDR3, since the read stops 3 residues before it. V usage is TRBV28 and J usage is TRBJ2-5, with TRBD1 as a possible D gene (6 bases). The CDR3 has 15 residues. Germline lookup yields CDR1 MDHEN and CDR2 SYDVKM. The V end was cut by 5 bases, the J end by 1 base, with 14 bases between. The CDR3: CASSPLGRGQETQYF. CDR3 DNA (partial): TGTGCCAGCAGTCCCCTCGGCAGGGGCCAAGAGACC.

As regards this clone: The CDR3 goes on 3 residues after the read ends, and that part is filled in from the germline J gene. The J gene is TRBJ2-5, the V gene TRBV10-3; 9 bases are shared with TRBD1. Germline-derived CDR1 and CDR2 are ENHRY and SYGVKD. The CDR3 is made up of 14 amino acids. V lost 5 bases, J lost 3 bases, and 4 bases stayed unmatched. CDR3 DNA, as far as it was read: TGTGCCATCAGTCACAGGGGGCGCGAAGAGACC. Translation gives CAISHRGREET. The full-length CDR3 reads as CAISHRGREETQYF.

In regard to this clone: The read terminates 3 residues before the CDR3 end, so the remaining end is supplied by the germline J gene. This chain connects TRBV7-9 to TRBJ2-5, with D tentatively TRBD1 (6 bases). Germline CDR1 reads SEHNR; CDR2 reads FQNEAQ (reference sequence). The CDR3 has 14 amino acids. The V gene lost 5 bases and the J gene lost 7 bases, with 17 bases spanning the gap. The CDR3 here is CASSPVRLGGTQYF. The covered CDR3 bases are TGTGCCAGCAGCCCCGTCCGATTAGGGGGGACC.

Concerning this clone: The read stops 3 residues short of the end of the CDR3; the missing end is completed from the germline J gene. The chain combines TRBV20-1 with TRBJ2-3; 9 bases agree with TRBD2. Germline CDR1 is DFQATT and CDR2 is SNEGSKA (reference sequence). This CDR3 has 15 amino acids. V lost 6 bases to trimming and J lost 4 bases; unmatched junction nucleotides: 11. The CDR3 bases that were read are TGCAGTGCAAACTCCGGGACTAGCCGCCCAGATACG. It specifies CSANSGTSRPDT. The full CDR3 reads CSANSGTSRPDTQYF.

Of note for this clone: The read halts 3 residues ahead of the CDR3 end, with the missing end drawn from the germline J gene. The rearrangement links TRBV18 to TRBJ2-7; 8 bases are shared with TRBD2. V gave up 0 bases and J gave up 2 bases; unmatched junction bases: 12. In germline, CDR1 is KGHSH, CDR2 LQKENI. The CDR3 is 18 residues long. The sequenced part of the CDR3 DNA is TGTGCCAGCTCACCACCGATGGGGGCGGGGGGTTCCCCCTACGAG. Protein sequence: CASSPPMGAGGSPYE. The entire CDR3 reads CASSPPMGAGGSPYEQYF.

Turning to this clone: The read halts 3 residues ahead of the CDR3 end, with the missing end drawn from the germline J gene. The gene calls are TRBV30 and TRBJ1-1; TRBD1 aligns across 8 bases. The CDR3 covers 10 residues. Germline V lookup: CDR1 GTSNPN, CDR2 SVGIG (reference sequence). Partial CDR3 DNA: TGTGCCTACCAGGGGGCCGGG. This codes for CAYQGAG. In full, the CDR3 is CAYQGAGAFF. Filled out from reference TRBV30 and TRBJ1-1, the complete variable domain reads SQTIHQWPATLVQPVGSPLSLECTVEGTSNPNLYWYRQAAGRGLQLLFYSVGIGQISSEVPQNLSASRPQDRQFILSSKKLLLSDSGFYLCAYQGAGAFFGQGTRLTVV.

In regard to this clone: The read falls 3 residues short of the CDR3 end, and the missing part is taken from the germline J gene. The V gene is TRBV18, the J gene TRBJ2-2; 7 bases align to TRBD1. CDR1 and CDR2 from the germline V gene are KGHSH and LQKENI. This CDR3 is built from 13 residues. V lost 6 bases to trimming and J lost 5 bases; unmatched junction nucleotides: 3. CDR3 DNA, as far as it was read: TGTGCCAGCTCTCGACAGGGTACCGGGGAG. Its protein product is CASSRQGTGE. The CDR3 in full is CASSRQGTGELFF.